These 3 T cell receptor beta chains were sequenced from one sample in a study of shared clonotypes between healthy human individuals. The table came from immunoSEQ multiplex PCR; TCRdb's copy has only in-frame clones and leaves some out. In the table there are fewer than 1.6 million clones, about 98.5% of which are singletons. Sequenced input: naive CD4+ T cells sorted from blood. The subset was: CD45RA+ positively selected. These receptors all come from a man aged 25 to 40 in good health.

This chain joins TRBV6-5 and TRBJ2-7, with 8 nucleotides matching TRBD2. The V segment lost 7 bases and the J segment 8 bases; nucleotides outside the gene matches: 16. CDR1 is MNHEY and CDR2 is SVGAGI in the germline V gene. The CDR3 has 15 residues. In DNA, the CDR3 is TGTGCCAGCAAACGTACCGGGACTAGTTTTTCTCAGCAGTACTTC. It yields the protein CASKRTGTSFSQQYF.

This chain joins TRBV30 and TRBJ1-2; D not resolved. The length of the CDR3 is 16 residues. The ends were cut back, 1 base at V and 5 bases at J, with 20 bases in the middle. Germline CDR1 and CDR2: GTSNPN and SVGIG (reference sequence). CDR3 amino acids: CAWSEMVGIEVYGYTF. For the CDR3, the DNA is TGTGCCTGGAGTGAGATGGTTGGGATCGAGGTATATGGCTACACCTTC.

The chain is built from TRBV5-1 and TRBJ2-1, with 13 bases aligning to TRBD2. This CDR3 region has 16 residues. V dropped 0 bases and J dropped 6; count of bases not matched to a gene: 3. Germline V CDR1 and CDR2: SGHRS, YFSETQ. The CDR3 sequence is CASSLELAGGSNEQFF. The CDR3, as DNA: TGCGCCAGCAGCTTGGAACTAGCGGGAGGGTCCAATGAGCAGTTCTTC.